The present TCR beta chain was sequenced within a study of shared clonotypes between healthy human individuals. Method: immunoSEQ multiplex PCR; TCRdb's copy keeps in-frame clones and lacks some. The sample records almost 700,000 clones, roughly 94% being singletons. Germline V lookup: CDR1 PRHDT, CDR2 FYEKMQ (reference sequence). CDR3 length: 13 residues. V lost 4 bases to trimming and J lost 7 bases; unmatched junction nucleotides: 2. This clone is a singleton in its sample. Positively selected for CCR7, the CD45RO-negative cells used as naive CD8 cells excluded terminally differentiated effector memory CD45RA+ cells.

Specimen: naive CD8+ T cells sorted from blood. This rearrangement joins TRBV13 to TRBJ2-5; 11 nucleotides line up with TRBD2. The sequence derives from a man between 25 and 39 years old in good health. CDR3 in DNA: TGTGCCAGCAGCTCAGGACTAGCGGGGACCCAGTACTTC. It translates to CASSSGLAGTQYF.